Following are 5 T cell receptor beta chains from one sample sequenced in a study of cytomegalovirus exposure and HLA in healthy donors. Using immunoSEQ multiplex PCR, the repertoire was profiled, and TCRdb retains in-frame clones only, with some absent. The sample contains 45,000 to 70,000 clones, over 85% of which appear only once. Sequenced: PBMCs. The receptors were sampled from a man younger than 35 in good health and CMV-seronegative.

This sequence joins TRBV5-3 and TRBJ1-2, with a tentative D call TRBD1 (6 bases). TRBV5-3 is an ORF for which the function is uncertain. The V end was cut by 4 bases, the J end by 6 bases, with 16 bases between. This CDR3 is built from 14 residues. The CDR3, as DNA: TGTGCCAGAAGCCCCGAACAGGGCGGACATGGCTACACCTTC. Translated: CARSPEQGGHGYTF.

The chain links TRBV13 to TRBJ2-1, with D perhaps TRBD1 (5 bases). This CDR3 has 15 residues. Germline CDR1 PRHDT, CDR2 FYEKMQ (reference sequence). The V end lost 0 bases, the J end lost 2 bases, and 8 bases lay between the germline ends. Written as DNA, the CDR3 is TGTGCCAGCAGCTTAGGACGGACACCCTACAATGAGCAGTTCTTC. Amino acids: CASSLGRTPYNEQFF.

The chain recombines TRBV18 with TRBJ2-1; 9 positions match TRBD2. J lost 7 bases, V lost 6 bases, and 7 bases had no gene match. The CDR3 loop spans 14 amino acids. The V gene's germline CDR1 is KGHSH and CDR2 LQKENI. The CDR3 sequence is CASSLAGVRNEQFF. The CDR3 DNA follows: TGTGCCAGCTCTTTAGCGGGAGTTAGAAATGAGCAGTTCTTC.

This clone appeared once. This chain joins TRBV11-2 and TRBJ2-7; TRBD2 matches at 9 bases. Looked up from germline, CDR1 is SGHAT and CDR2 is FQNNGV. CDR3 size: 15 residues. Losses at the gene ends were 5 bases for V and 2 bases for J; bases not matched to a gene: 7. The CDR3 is CASSRGGGGTYEQYF. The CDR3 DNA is TGTGCCAGCAGCCGGGGCGGGGGGGGGACCTACGAGCAGTACTTC.

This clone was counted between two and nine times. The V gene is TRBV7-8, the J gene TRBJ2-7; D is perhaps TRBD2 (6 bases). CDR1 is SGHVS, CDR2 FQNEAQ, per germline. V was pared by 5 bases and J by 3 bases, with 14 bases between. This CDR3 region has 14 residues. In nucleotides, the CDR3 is TGTGCCAGCAGCCGACTAGGGGAAAGCTACGAGCAGTACTTC. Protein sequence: CASSRLGESYEQYF.